These T cell receptor beta chains were read from a single sample in a study of blood T cells in healthy people across ages. MiXCR, run by TCRdb on the 5' RACE reads, gives a single entry per CDR3 protein. The sample includes about 1,600,000 distinct CDR3 sequences, roughly 40% of them seen just once. Material: blood. Receptor source: a woman aged 18-35 years in good health. CDR3s include the opening cysteine and the closing phenylalanine or tryptophan. Fields, in order: clone size, J gene, V gene, D gene, CDR3 protein, CDR3 DNA. A D gene is named only where the DNA matches it firmly. Some rows have no size entry. The others give once, few or many, or a class for an expanded clone.

clone size: .
J gene: TRBJ2-1
V gene: TRBV7-2
D gene: TRBD1
CDR3 protein: CASSWTGLKEQFF
CDR3 DNA: TGTGCCAGCAGCTGGACAGGGTTGAAGGAGCAGTTCTTC

clone size: .
J gene: TRBJ2-7
V gene: TRBV28
D gene: TRBD1
CDR3 protein: CASSLLPGTAQYF
CDR3 DNA: TGTGCCAGCAGTCTACTCCCCGGGACAGCGCAGTACTTC

clone size: few
J gene: TRBJ2-7
V gene: TRBV20-1
D gene: .
CDR3 protein: CSASMSNLEQYF
CDR3 DNA: TGCAGTGCTAGTATGTCTAACTTGGAGCAGTACTTC

clone size: few
J gene: TRBJ1-2
V gene: TRBV7-2
D gene: TRBD1
CDR3 protein: CASTLRGNYGYTF
CDR3 DNA: TGTGCCAGCACCCTCAGGGGGAACTATGGCTACACCTTC

clone size: .
J gene: TRBJ1-5
V gene: TRBV7-9
D gene: TRBD1
CDR3 protein: CASSSADRGMPQHF
CDR3 DNA: TGTGCCAGCAGCTCTGCGGACAGGGGTATGCCCCAGCATTTT

clone size: few
J gene: TRBJ2-3
V gene: TRBV30
D gene: .
CDR3 protein: CAWRSRSGRTQYF
CDR3 DNA: TGTGCCTGGAGATCTAGGTCCGGAAGGACGCAGTATTTT

clone size: .
J gene: TRBJ2-7
V gene: TRBV15
D gene: .
CDR3 protein: CATSRGRINYEQYF
CDR3 DNA: TGTGCCACCAGCAGAGGGAGGATCAACTACGAGCAGTACTTC

clone size: .
J gene: TRBJ2-1
V gene: TRBV2
D gene: TRBD2
CDR3 protein: CASSESGTSADNEQFF
CDR3 DNA: TGTGCCAGCAGTGAATCCGGGACTAGCGCCGACAATGAGCAGTTCTTC

clone size: few
J gene: TRBJ2-1
V gene: TRBV5-6
D gene: .
CDR3 protein: CASSLGGRQFF
CDR3 DNA: TGTGCCAGCAGCTTGGGTGGCCGGCAGTTCTTC

clone size: many
J gene: TRBJ2-5
V gene: TRBV7-8
D gene: .
CDR3 protein: CASSLAAQETQYF
CDR3 DNA: TGTGCCAGCAGCTTAGCCGCGCAAGAGACCCAGTACTTC

clone size: .
J gene: TRBJ2-7
V gene: TRBV10-3
D gene: .
CDR3 protein: CAISESSASGDEQYF
CDR3 DNA: TGTGCCATCAGTGAGTCCTCGGCTTCAGGCGACGAGCAGTACTTC

clone size: few
J gene: TRBJ2-7
V gene: TRBV28
D gene: TRBD1
CDR3 protein: CASSATGLGVAYEQYF
CDR3 DNA: TGTGCCAGCAGCGCGACAGGGCTCGGGGTTGCCTACGAGCAGTACTTC

clone size: .
J gene: TRBJ1-1
V gene: TRBV6-6
D gene: .
CDR3 protein: CASSYSRGMPEAFF
CDR3 DNA: TGTGCCAGCAGTTACTCTCGGGGGATGCCTGAAGCTTTCTTT

clone size: .
J gene: TRBJ2-3
V gene: TRBV20-1
D gene: .
CDR3 protein: CSARVLGRYTDTQYF
CDR3 DNA: TGCAGTGCTAGAGTCCTTGGACGGTACACAGATACGCAGTATTTT